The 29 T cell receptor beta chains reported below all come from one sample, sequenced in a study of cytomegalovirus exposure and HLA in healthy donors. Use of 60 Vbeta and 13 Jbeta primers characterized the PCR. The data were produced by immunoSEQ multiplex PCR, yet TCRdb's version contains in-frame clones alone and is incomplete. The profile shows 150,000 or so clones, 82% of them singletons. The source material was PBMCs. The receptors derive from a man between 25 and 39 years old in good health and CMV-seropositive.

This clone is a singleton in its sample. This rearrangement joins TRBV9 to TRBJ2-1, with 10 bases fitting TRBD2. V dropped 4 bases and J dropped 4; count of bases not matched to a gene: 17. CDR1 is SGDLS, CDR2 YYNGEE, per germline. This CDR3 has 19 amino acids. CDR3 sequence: CASSPQGGWGLATYNEQFF. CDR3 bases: TGTGCCAGCAGCCCCCAAGGCGGTTGGGGACTAGCGACGTACAATGAGCAGTTCTTC. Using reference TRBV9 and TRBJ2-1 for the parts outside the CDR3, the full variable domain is DSGVTQTPKHLITATGQRVTLRCSPRSGDLSVYWYQQSLDQGLQFLIQYYNGEERAKGNILERFSAQQFPDLHSELNLSSLELGDSALYFCASSPQGGWGLATYNEQFFGPGTRLTVL.

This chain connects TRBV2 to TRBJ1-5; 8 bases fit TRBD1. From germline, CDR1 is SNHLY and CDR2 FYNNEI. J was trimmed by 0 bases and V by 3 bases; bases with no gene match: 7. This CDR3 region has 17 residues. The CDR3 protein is CASSERQGRNSNQPQHF. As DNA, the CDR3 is TGTGCCAGCAGTGAGAGACAGGGGCGGAATAGCAATCAGCCCCAGCATTTT.

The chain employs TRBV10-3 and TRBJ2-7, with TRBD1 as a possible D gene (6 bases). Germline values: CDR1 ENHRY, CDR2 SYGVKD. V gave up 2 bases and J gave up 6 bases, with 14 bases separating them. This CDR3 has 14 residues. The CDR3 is CAISELSKGGEQYF. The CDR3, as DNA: TGTGCCATCAGTGAGCTGAGTAAAGGGGGCGAGCAGTACTTC.

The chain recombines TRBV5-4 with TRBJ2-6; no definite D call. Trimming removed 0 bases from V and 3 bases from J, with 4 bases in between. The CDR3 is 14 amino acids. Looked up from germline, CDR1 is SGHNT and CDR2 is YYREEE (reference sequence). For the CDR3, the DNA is TGTGCCAGCAGCTTGGCGGGTGGGGCCAACGTCCTGACTTTC. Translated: CASSLAGGANVLTF.

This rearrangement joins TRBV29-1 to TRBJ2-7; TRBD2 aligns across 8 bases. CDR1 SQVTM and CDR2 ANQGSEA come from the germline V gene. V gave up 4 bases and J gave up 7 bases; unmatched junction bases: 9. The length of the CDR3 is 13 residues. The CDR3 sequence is CSVVRLAGSEQYF. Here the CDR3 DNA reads TGCAGCGTTGTGAGGCTAGCGGGTAGTGAGCAGTACTTC.

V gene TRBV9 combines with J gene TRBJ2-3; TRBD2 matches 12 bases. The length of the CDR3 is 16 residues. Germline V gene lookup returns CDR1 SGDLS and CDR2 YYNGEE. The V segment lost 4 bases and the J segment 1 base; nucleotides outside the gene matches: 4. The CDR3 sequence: CASSPSSGGGTDTQYF. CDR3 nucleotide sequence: TGTGCCAGCAGCCCTTCTAGCGGGGGGGGCACAGATACGCAGTATTTT.

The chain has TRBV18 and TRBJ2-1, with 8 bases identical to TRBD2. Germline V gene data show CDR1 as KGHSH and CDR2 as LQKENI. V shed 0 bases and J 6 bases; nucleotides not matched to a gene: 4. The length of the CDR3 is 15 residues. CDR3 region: CASSPPGLESNEQFF. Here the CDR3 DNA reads TGTGCCAGCTCACCACCGGGACTAGAAAGCAATGAGCAGTTCTTC.

DNA for the CDR3: TGTGCCAGAAGCTTCTTTCCCCAGCATTTT. Amino acid sequence: CARSFFPQHF. The gene calls are TRBV7-5 and TRBJ1-5. TRBV7-5 is marked as a pseudogene. The CDR3 length is 10 residues.

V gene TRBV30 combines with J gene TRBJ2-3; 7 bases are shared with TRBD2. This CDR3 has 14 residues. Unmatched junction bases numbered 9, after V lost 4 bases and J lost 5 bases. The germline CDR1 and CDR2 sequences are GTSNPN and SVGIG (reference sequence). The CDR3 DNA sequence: TGTGCCTGGAATAGAGGACTAGGATTAGATACGCAGTATTTT. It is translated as CAWNRGLGLDTQYF.

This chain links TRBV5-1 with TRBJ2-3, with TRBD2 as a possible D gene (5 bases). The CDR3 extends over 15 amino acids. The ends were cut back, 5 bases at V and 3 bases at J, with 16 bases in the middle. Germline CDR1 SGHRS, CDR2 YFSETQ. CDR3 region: CASSVSSSQTDTQYF. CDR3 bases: TGCGCCAGCAGTGTTTCTAGCTCCCAGACAGATACGCAGTATTTT. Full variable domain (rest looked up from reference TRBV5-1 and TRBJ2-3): KAGVTQTPRYLIKTRGQQVTLSCSPISGHRSVSWYQQTPGQGLQFLFEYFSETQRNKGNFPGRFSGRQFSNSRSEMNVSTLELGDSALYLCASSVSSSQTDTQYFGPGTRLTVL.

The CDR3 is CASSTQGRHSPLHF. CDR3 coding DNA: TGTGCCAGCAGTACACAGGGGAGACATTCACCCCTCCACTTT. The chain couples TRBV6-5 to TRBJ1-6; 7 positions agree with TRBD1. Looked up from germline, CDR1 is MNHEY and CDR2 is SVGAGI. CDR3 length: 14 amino acids. V trimming: 5 bases; J trimming: 8 bases; junction bases outside the gene matches: 6.

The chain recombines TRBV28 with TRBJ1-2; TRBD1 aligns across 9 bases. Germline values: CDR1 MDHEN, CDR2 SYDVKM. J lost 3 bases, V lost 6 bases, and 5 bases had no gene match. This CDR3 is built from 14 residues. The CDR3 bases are TGTGCCAGCAGGGAGACAGGGGGAGACTATGGCTACACCTTC. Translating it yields CASRETGGDYGYTF.

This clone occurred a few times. As DNA, the CDR3 is TGTGCCAGTAGCCAATCGACAGCGTACAATGAGCAGTTCTTC. This sequence encodes CASSQSTAYNEQFF. The genes are TRBV19 and TRBJ2-1; a possible D gene is TRBD1 (5 bases). Trimming left V 6 bases short and J 4 bases short, with 13 bases between. The V gene's germline CDR1 is LNHDA and CDR2 SQIVND (reference sequence). This CDR3 contains 14 residues.

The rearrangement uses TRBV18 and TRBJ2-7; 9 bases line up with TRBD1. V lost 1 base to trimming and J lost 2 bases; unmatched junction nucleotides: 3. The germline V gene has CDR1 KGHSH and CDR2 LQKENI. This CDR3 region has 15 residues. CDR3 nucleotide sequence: TGTGCCAGCTCACCACAGGGACAGGGAGCCTACGAGCAGTACTTC. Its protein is CASSPQGQGAYEQYF.

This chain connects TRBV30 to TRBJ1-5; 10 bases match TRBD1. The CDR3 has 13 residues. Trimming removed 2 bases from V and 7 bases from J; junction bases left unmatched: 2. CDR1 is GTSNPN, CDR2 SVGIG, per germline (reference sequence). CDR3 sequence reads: CAWSRTGGQPQHF. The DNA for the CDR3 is TGTGCCTGGAGTCGGACAGGGGGACAGCCCCAGCATTTT.

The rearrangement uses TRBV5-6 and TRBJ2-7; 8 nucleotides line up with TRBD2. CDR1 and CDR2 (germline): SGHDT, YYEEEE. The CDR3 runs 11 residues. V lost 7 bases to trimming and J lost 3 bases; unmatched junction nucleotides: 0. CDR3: CASGTSYEQYF. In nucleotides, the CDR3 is TGTGCCAGCGGGACTAGCTACGAGCAGTACTTC.

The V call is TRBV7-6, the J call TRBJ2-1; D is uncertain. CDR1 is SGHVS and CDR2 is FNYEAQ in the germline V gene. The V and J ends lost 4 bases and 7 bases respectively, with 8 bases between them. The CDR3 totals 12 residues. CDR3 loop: CASSSGGNEQFF. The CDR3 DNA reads TGTGCCAGCAGCTCCGGTGGTAATGAGCAGTTCTTC.

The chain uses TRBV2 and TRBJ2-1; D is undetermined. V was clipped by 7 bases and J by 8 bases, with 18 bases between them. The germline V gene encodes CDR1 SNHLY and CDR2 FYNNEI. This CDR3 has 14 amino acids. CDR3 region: CASKGLPHQDEQFF. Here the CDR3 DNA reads TGTGCCAGCAAAGGCCTCCCCCACCAGGATGAGCAGTTCTTC. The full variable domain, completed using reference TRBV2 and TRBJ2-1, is EPEVTQTPSHQVTQMGQEVILRCVPISNHLYFYWYRQILGQKVEFLVSFYNNEISEKSEIFDDQFSVERPDGSNFTLKIRSTKLEDSAMYFCASKGLPHQDEQFFGPGTRLTVL.

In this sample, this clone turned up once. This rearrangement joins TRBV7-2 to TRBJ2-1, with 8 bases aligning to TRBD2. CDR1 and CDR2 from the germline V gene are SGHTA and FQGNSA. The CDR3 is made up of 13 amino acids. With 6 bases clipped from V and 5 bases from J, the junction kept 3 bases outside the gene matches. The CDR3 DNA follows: TGTGCCAGCAGAACTAGCGGAAACAATGAGCAGTTCTTC. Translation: CASRTSGNNEQFF. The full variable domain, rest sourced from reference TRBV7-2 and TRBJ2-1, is GAGVSQSPSNKVTEKGKDVELRCDPISGHTALYWYRQSLGQGLEFLIYFQGNSAPDKSGLPSDRFSAERTGGSVSTLTIQRTQQEDSAVYLCASRTSGNNEQFFGPGTRLTVL.

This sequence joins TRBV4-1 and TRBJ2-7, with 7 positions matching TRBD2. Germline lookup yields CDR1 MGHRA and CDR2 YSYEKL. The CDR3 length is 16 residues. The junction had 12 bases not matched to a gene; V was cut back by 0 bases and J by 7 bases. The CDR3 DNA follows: TGCGCCAGCAGCCAAGATACTTATCCACGGGGAGGGGAGCAGTACTTC. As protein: CASSQDTYPRGGEQYF.

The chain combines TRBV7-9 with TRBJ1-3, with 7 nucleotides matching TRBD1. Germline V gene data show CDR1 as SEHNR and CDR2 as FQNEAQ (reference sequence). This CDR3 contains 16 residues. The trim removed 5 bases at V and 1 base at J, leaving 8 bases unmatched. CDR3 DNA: TGTGCCAGCAGCGAGGGGGCAGGGAAATCTGGAAACACCATATATTTT. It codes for CASSEGAGKSGNTIYF.

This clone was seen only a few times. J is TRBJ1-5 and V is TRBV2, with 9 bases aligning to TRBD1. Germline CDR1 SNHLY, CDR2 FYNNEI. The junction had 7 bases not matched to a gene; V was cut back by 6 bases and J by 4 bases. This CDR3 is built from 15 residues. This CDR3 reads CASRGQGLINQPQHF. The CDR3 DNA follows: TGTGCCAGCAGGGGACAGGGTTTGATAAATCAGCCCCAGCATTTT.

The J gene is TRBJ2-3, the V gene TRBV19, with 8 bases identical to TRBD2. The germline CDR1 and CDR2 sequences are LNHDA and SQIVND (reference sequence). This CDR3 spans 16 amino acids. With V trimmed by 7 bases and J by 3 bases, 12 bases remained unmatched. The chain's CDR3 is CASNAGGASGTDTQYF. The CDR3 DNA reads TGTGCCAGTAACGCGGGGGGTGCCTCGGGGACAGATACGCAGTATTTT.

CDR3 DNA: TGTGCCAGCAGCTTGCAACTAGCGGGGAACACCGGGGAGCTGTTTTTT. Translating it yields CASSLQLAGNTGELFF. This rearrangement joins TRBV5-4 to TRBJ2-2, with TRBD2 matching 9 bases. In germline, CDR1 is SGHNT, CDR2 YYREEE (reference sequence). The CDR3 is made up of 16 amino acids. V shed 1 base and J 1 base; nucleotides not matched to a gene: 2. The whole variable domain, remainder taken from reference TRBV5-4 and TRBJ2-2, is ETGVTQSPTHLIKTRGQQVTLRCSSQSGHNTVSWYQQALGQGPQFIFQYYREEENGRGNFPPRFSGLQFPNYSSELNVNALELDDSALYLCASSLQLAGNTGELFFGEGSRLTVL.

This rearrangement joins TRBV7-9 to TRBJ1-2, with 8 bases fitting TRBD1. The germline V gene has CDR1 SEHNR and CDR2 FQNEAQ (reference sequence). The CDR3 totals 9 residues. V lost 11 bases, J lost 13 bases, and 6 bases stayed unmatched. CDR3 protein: CASGGISTF. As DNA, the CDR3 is TGTGCCTCAGGGGGCATTAGCACCTTC. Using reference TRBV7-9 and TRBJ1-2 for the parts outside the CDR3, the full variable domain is DTGVSQNPRHKITKRGQNVTFRCDPISEHNRLYWYRQTLGQGPEFLTYFQNEAQLEKSRLLSDRFSAERPKGSFSTLEIQRTEQGDSAMYLCASGGISTFGSGTRLTVV.

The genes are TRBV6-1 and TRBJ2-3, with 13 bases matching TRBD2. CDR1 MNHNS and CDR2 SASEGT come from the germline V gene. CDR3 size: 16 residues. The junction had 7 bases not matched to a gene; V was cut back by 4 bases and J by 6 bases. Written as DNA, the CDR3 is TGTGCCAGCAGTGCGGGACTAGCGGGAAAGGCGGATACGCAGTATTTT. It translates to CASSAGLAGKADTQYF.

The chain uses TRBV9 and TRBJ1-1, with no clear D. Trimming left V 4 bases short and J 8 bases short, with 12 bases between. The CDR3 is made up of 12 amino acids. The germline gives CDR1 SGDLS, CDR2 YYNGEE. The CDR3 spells CASSRAGVEAFF. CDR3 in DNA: TGTGCCAGCAGCAGGGCCGGGGTGGAAGCTTTCTTT.

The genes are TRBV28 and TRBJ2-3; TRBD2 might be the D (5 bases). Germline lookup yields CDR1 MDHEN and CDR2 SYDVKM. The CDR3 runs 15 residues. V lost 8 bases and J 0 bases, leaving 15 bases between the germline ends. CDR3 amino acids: CASSRGGRSTDTQYF. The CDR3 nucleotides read TGTGCCAGCTCCCGCGGAGGACGAAGCACAGATACGCAGTATTTT. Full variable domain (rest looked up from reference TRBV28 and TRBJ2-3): DVKVTQSSRYLVKRTGEKVFLECVQDMDHENMFWYRQDPGLGLRLIYFSYDVKMKEKGDIPEGYSVSREKKERFSLILESASTNQTSMYLCASSRGGRSTDTQYFGPGTRLTVL.

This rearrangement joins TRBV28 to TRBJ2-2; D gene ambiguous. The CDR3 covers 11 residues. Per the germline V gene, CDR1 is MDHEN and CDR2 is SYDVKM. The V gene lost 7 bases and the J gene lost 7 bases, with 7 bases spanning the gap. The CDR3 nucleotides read TGTGCCAGCACAACAGTCGGGGAGCTGTTTTTT. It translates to CASTTVGELFF.